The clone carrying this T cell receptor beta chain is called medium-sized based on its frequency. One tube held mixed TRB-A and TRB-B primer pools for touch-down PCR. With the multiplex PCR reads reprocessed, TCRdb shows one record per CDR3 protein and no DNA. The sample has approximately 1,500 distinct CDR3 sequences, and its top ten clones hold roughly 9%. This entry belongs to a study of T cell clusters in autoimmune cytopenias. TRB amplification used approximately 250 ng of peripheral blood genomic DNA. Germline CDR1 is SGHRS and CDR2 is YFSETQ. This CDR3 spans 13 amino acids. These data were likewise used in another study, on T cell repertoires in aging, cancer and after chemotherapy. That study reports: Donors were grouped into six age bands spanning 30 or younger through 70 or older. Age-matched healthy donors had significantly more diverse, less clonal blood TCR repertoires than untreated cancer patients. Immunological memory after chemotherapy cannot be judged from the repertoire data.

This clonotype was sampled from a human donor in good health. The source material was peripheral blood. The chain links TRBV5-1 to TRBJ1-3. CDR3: CASSATSGNTIYF.